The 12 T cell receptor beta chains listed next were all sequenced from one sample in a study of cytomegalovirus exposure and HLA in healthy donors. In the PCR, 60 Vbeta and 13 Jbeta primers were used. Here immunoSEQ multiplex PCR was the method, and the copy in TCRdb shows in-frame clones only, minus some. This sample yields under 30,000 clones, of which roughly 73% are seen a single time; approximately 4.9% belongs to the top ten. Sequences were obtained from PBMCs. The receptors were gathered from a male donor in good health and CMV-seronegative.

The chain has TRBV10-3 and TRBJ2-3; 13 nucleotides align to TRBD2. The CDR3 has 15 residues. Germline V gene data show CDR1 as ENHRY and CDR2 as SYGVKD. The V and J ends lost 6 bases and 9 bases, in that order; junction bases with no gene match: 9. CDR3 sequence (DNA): TGTGCCATCAGCCTTGGGACTAGCGGGGTAGGCACGCAGTATTTT. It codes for CAISLGTSGVGTQYF.

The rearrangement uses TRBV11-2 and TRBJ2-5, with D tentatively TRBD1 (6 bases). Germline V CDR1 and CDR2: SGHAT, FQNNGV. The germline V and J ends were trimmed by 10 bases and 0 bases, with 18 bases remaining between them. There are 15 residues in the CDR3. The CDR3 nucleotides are TGTGCCACGACTTCAGGGGCCGCGAACCAAGAGACCCAGTACTTC. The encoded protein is CATTSGAANQETQYF.

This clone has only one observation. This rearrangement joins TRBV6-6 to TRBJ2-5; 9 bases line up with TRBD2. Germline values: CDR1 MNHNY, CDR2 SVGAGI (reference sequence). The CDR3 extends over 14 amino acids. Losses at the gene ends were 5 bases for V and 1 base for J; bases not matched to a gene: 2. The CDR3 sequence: CASSQTSGQETQYF. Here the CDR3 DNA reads TGTGCCAGCAGTCAGACTAGCGGCCAAGAGACCCAGTACTTC.

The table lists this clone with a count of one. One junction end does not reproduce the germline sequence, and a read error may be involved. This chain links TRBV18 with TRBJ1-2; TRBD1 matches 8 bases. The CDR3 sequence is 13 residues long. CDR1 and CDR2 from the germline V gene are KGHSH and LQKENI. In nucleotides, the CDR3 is TGTACCAGCTCAACAGGACAGGGCGGAGGCTACACCTTC. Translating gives CTSSTGQGGGYTF.

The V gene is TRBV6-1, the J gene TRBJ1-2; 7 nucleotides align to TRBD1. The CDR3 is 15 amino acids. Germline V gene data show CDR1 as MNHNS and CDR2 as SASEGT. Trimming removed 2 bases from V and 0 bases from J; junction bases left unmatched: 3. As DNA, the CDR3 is TGTGCCAGCAGTGAAAGGACAGGAGCTAACTATGGCTACACCTTC. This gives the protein CASSERTGANYGYTF.

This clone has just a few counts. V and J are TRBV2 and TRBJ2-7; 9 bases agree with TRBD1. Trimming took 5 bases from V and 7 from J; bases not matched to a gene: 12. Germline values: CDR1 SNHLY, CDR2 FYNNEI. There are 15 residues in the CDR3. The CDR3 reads CASSFRQGGRGEQYF. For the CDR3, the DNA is TGTGCCAGCAGTTTTAGACAGGGGGGCCGGGGGGAGCAGTACTTC.

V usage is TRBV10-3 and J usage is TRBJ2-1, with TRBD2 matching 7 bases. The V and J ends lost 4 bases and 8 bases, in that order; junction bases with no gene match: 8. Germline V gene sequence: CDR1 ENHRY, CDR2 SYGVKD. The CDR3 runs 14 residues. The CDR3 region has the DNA TGTGCCATCAGTGGGCGGGGGTCTTGGTATGAGCAGTTCTTC. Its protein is CAISGRGSWYEQFF.

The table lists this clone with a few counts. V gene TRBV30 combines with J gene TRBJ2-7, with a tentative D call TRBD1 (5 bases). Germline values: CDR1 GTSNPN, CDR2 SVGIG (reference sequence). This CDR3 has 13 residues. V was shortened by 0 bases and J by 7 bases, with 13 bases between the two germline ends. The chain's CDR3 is CAWSVLSGLEQYF. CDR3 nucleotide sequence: TGTGCCTGGAGTGTACTATCAGGGCTGGAGCAGTACTTC.

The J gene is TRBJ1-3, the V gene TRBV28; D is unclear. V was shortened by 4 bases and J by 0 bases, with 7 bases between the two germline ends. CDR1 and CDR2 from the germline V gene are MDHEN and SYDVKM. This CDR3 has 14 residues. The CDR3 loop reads CASSSRNSGNTIYF. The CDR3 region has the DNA TGTGCCAGCAGTTCCAGAAACTCTGGAAACACCATATATTTT.

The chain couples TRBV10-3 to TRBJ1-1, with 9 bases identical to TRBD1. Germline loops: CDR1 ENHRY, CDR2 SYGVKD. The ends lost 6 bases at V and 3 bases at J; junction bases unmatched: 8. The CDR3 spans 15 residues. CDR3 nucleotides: TGTGCCATCAGCATACAGGGGGCAAAGGACACTGAAGCTTTCTTT. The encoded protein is CAISIQGAKDTEAFF.

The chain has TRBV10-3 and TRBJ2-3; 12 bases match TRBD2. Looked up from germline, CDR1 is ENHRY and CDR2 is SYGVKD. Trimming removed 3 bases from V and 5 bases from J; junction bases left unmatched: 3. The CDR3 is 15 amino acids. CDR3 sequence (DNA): TGTGCCATCAGTGACGCTAGCGGGGGGGGAGATACGCAGTATTTT. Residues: CAISDASGGGDTQYF.

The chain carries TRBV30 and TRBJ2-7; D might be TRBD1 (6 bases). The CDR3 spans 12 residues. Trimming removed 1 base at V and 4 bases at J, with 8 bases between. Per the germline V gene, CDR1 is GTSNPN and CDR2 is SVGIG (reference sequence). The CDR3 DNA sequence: TGTGCCTGGAGTGAACAGGGATACGAGCAGTACTTC. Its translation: CAWSEQGYEQYF.